The 32 T cell receptor beta chains given below trace back to one sample, sequenced in a study of blood T cell repertoires in COVID-19. The table came from immunoSEQ multiplex PCR; TCRdb's copy has only in-frame clones and leaves some out. The repertoire holds roughly 260,000 clones, with 70% to 90% as singletons. Sequencing was performed on peripheral blood. Receptors were obtained from a woman aged 45-60 years with acute or convalescent COVID-19.

This chain links TRBV7-2 with TRBJ1-2; D is ambiguous. Trimming pared 3 bases from V and 4 bases from J, leaving 9 bases between. The CDR3 is 13 amino acids. Germline V gene lookup returns CDR1 SGHTA and CDR2 FQGNSA. The CDR3 coding sequence is TGTGCCAGCAGCTTGGAGGGTATCTATGGCTACACCTTC. This translates into CASSLEGIYGYTF.

The chain is built from TRBV6-5 and TRBJ1-1; 8 bases are shared with TRBD1. V shed 7 bases and J 6 bases; nucleotides not matched to a gene: 10. The CDR3 spans 14 residues. From germline, CDR1 is MNHEY and CDR2 SVGAGI. The CDR3 spells CASIRQGSGAEAFF. CDR3 DNA sequence: TGTGCCAGCATCCGACAGGGGTCCGGGGCTGAAGCTTTCTTT.

The chain joins TRBV5-4 to TRBJ1-4; 9 positions match TRBD1. Germline lookup yields CDR1 SGHNT and CDR2 YYREEE (reference sequence). J gave up 6 bases and V 6 bases, and 6 bases lay outside the gene matches. The CDR3 is 14 amino acids. The CDR3 region is CASTSTGGDEKLFF. The DNA of the CDR3 is TGTGCCAGCACCTCGACAGGGGGGGATGAAAAACTGTTTTTT. The full variable domain, with the rest looked up from reference TRBV5-4 and TRBJ1-4, is ETGVTQSPTHLIKTRGQQVTLRCSSQSGHNTVSWYQQALGQGPQFIFQYYREEENGRGNFPPRFSGLQFPNYSSELNVNALELDDSALYLCASTSTGGDEKLFFGSGTQLSVL.

CDR3 residues: CASRRTDRGGSPLHF. CDR3 nucleotide sequence: TGTGCCAGCAGACGGACCGACAGGGGAGGCTCACCCCTCCACTTT. This chain links TRBV7-2 with TRBJ1-6, with 8 bases lining up with TRBD1. Germline loops: CDR1 SGHTA, CDR2 FQGNSA. This CDR3 has 15 amino acids. V lost 6 bases to trimming and J lost 10 bases; unmatched junction nucleotides: 11.

V and J are TRBV18 and TRBJ2-1; a weak D match, TRBD2 (6 bases). V shed 3 bases and J shed 1 base, with 19 bases lying between them. This CDR3 spans 18 amino acids. The germline V gene encodes CDR1 KGHSH and CDR2 LQKENI. CDR3 sequence reads: CASSPSFRELGSYNEQFF. The CDR3 nucleotides read TGTGCCAGCTCACCTTCGTTCCGGGAGCTTGGTTCCTACAATGAGCAGTTCTTC.

The count of this clone is one. The chain combines TRBV18 with TRBJ2-7; D gene unclear. Trimming took 5 bases from V and 6 from J, leaving 8 bases between them. CDR1 KGHSH and CDR2 LQKENI come from the germline V gene. This CDR3 region has 11 residues. CDR3 sequence: CASSSVSEQYF. The CDR3 bases are TGTGCCAGCTCATCAGTTTCCGAGCAGTACTTC. Using reference TRBV18 and TRBJ2-7 for the parts outside the CDR3, the full variable domain is NAGVMQNPRHLVRRRGQEARLRCSPMKGHSHVYWYRQLPEEGLKFMVYLQKENIIDESGMPKERFSAEFPKEGPSILRIQQVVRGDSAAYFCASSSVSEQYFGPGTRLTVT.

The chain carries TRBV5-1 and TRBJ2-7; D perhaps matches TRBD1 (6 bases). This CDR3 is 15 amino acids long. V was pared by 3 bases and J by 4 bases, with 17 bases between. The V gene's germline CDR1 is SGHRS and CDR2 YFSETQ. The CDR3 is CASSWAARGAYEQYF. CDR3 nucleotide sequence: TGCGCCAGCAGCTGGGCGGCCAGGGGAGCGTACGAGCAGTACTTC. Drawing the rest from reference TRBV5-1 and TRBJ2-7, the complete variable domain is KAGVTQTPRYLIKTRGQQVTLSCSPISGHRSVSWYQQTPGQGLQFLFEYFSETQRNKGNFPGRFSGRQFSNSRSEMNVSTLELGDSALYLCASSWAARGAYEQYFGPGTRLTVT.

The chain joins TRBV19 to TRBJ2-3; TRBD2 aligns across 7 bases. Trimming at V came to 6 bases and at J to 0 bases, leaving 6 bases not matched to a gene. This CDR3 has 15 residues. CDR1 and CDR2 (germline): LNHDA, SQIVND (reference sequence). The CDR3: CASRYGGVSTDTQYF. CDR3 coding DNA: TGTGCCAGTAGATATGGGGGGGTTAGCACAGATACGCAGTATTTT.

The chain recombines TRBV4-1 with TRBJ1-4; 8 bases align to TRBD1. With V trimmed by 1 base and J by 5 bases, 6 bases remained unmatched. CDR1 is MGHRA and CDR2 is YSYEKL in the germline V gene. The CDR3 runs to 16 residues. The CDR3 is CASSQGTGTGNEKLFF. Here the CDR3 DNA reads TGCGCCAGCAGCCAAGGGACCGGGACAGGAAATGAAAAACTGTTTTTT.

This chain uses TRBV9 with TRBJ2-2; D might be TRBD2 (6 bases). V was trimmed by 4 bases and J by 0 bases, leaving 13 bases between them. This CDR3 contains 16 residues. Germline V CDR1 and CDR2: SGDLS, YYNGEE. The CDR3 reads CASSPRTTTNTGELFF. CDR3 sequence (DNA): TGTGCCAGCAGCCCGCGGACTACCACGAACACCGGGGAGCTGTTTTTT.

V is TRBV3-1 (or the pseudogene TRBV3-2) and J is TRBJ1-6; unclear D gene. Germline lookup yields CDR1 LGHDT and CDR2 YNNKEL (reference sequence). This CDR3 comprises 11 residues. V was clipped by 1 base and J by 12 bases, with 4 bases between them. Here the CDR3 DNA reads TGTGCCAGCAGCCAAGGTCAACCCCTCCACTTT. Protein sequence: CASSQGQPLHF.

On this clone: Other DNA sequences in the sample encode the same CDR3. V is TRBV19 and J is TRBJ2-1; the D is unclear. There are 13 residues in the CDR3. CDR1 is LNHDA, CDR2 SQIVND, per germline (reference sequence). V lost 1 base to trimming and J lost 4 bases, with 5 bases between them. The CDR3 DNA is TGTGCCAGTAGTATAGGCAGATACAATGAGCAGTTCTTC. This encodes CASSIGRYNEQFF.

V gene TRBV2 combines with J gene TRBJ2-3; D might be TRBD2 (5 bases). The CDR3 length is 14 residues. The germline gives CDR1 SNHLY, CDR2 FYNNEI. Trimming left V 5 bases short and J 0 bases short, with 9 bases between. The CDR3 nucleotides are TGTGCCAGCAGTCCGGGAAGGAGCACAGATACGCAGTATTTT. It encodes CASSPGRSTDTQYF.

The genes are TRBV28 and TRBJ1-1, with 10 bases that match TRBD1. The germline V gene has CDR1 MDHEN and CDR2 SYDVKM. This CDR3 region has 14 residues. J was trimmed by 7 bases and V by 5 bases; bases with no gene match: 7. The CDR3 DNA is TGTGCCAGCAGTACTAGGACAGGGGGGCTTGAAGCTTTCTTT. Translating gives CASSTRTGGLEAFF.

The V call is TRBV29-1, the J call TRBJ1-2; D may be TRBD1 (5 bases). This CDR3 contains 15 residues. V shed 0 bases and J shed 4 bases, with 15 bases lying between them. Germline CDR1 reads SQVTM; CDR2 reads ANQGSEA. CDR3 protein: CSVEDGAGEPYGYTF. Written as DNA, the CDR3 is TGCAGCGTTGAAGATGGGGCAGGTGAACCCTATGGCTACACCTTC.

This chain connects TRBV6-2 or TRBV6-3 to TRBJ1-1; 9 nucleotides match TRBD1. The CDR3 runs to 15 residues. V gave up 2 bases and J gave up 2 bases; unmatched junction bases: 3. The germline V gene has CDR1 MNHEY and CDR2 SVGEGT. The CDR3 sequence: CASSYLGQGNTEAFF. In nucleotides, the CDR3 is TGTGCCAGCAGTTACCTGGGACAGGGAAACACTGAAGCTTTCTTT.

This chain joins TRBV30 and TRBJ1-1; a weak D match, TRBD1 (5 bases). CDR3 length: 11 residues. Trimming removed 5 bases from V and 1 base from J, with 5 bases in between. Germline CDR1 is GTSNPN and CDR2 is SVGIG (reference sequence). The CDR3 protein is CAWDRNTEAFF. DNA for the CDR3: TGTGCCTGGGACAGGAACACTGAAGCTTTCTTT.

V is TRBV28 and J is TRBJ1-3; tentative D call: TRBD1 (6 bases). CDR1 is MDHEN, CDR2 SYDVKM, per germline. The V end was cut by 7 bases, the J end by 0 bases, with 10 bases between. The CDR3 is 14 amino acids. DNA for the CDR3: TGTGCCAGCATCACAGGGCCCTCTGGAAACACCATATATTTT. Its translation is CASITGPSGNTIYF.

For this clone: This sample includes further DNA sequences coding for the same CDR3. The chain has TRBV3-1 (or the pseudogene TRBV3-2) and TRBJ1-5, with D unresolved. This CDR3 comprises 13 residues. Looked up from germline, CDR1 is LGHDT and CDR2 is YNNKEL (reference sequence). V was shortened by 0 bases and J by 7 bases, with 7 bases between the two germline ends. The CDR3 reads CASSQERGQPQHF. DNA for the CDR3: TGTGCCAGCAGCCAAGAACGAGGCCAGCCCCAGCATTTT.

This chain links TRBV9 with TRBJ1-6; TRBD1 matches 7 bases. The junction had 2 bases not matched to a gene; V was cut back by 4 bases and J by 4 bases. This CDR3 has 14 residues. Per germline, CDR1 SGDLS and CDR2 YYNGEE. The CDR3 DNA is TGTGCCAGCAGCCTGGGACAGTATAATTCACCCCTCCACTTT. It yields the protein CASSLGQYNSPLHF.

The chain links TRBV5-1 to TRBJ2-2; D possibly corresponds to TRBD1 (6 bases). V lost 2 bases and J 5 bases, leaving 10 bases between the germline ends. The CDR3 is 14 residues long. Germline-derived CDR1 and CDR2 are SGHRS and YFSETQ. The CDR3: CASSFGQTTGELFF. For the CDR3, the DNA is TGCGCCAGCAGCTTCGGACAGACGACCGGGGAGCTGTTTTTT.

The rearrangement uses TRBV28 and TRBJ1-2, with D maybe TRBD1 (5 bases). With 6 bases removed from V and 2 bases from J, the gap between germline ends came to 19 bases. Germline-derived CDR1 and CDR2 are MDHEN and SYDVKM. This CDR3 contains 16 residues. The CDR3 DNA sequence: TGTGCCAGCAGCTCCATTGCAGGGTTCCCGAACTATGGCTACACCTTC. This translates into CASSSIAGFPNYGYTF.

This clone was seen a handful of times. This rearrangement joins TRBV11-2 to TRBJ2-7, with D uncertain. V lost 5 bases and J lost 2, with 16 bases in between. This CDR3 is 15 amino acids long. CDR1 is SGHAT, CDR2 FQNNGV, per germline. The CDR3 DNA reads TGTGCCAGCAGCCTGGTACAAAACCCGACCTACGAGCAGTACTTC. Protein: CASSLVQNPTYEQYF.

As to this clone: This specimen includes other DNA sequences encoding the same CDR3. This chain links TRBV27 with TRBJ1-3; no definite D call. The germline V gene encodes CDR1 MNHEY and CDR2 SMNVEV (reference sequence). CDR3 length equals 13 residues. V was clipped by 4 bases and J by 3 bases, with 7 bases between them. In nucleotides, the CDR3 is TGTGCCAGCAGTTCTGGGCTTGGAAACACCATATATTTT. This encodes CASSSGLGNTIYF.

The chain has TRBV10-3 and TRBJ2-6; tentatively, D is TRBD1 (6 bases). The ends were cut back, 5 bases at V and 0 bases at J, with 11 bases in the middle. CDR3 length equals 16 residues. CDR1 is ENHRY and CDR2 is SYGVKD in the germline V gene. The CDR3 protein is CAISPQGYSGANVLTF. The CDR3 nucleotides are TGTGCCATCAGTCCACAGGGATACTCTGGGGCCAACGTCCTGACTTTC.

This sequence joins TRBV6-2 or TRBV6-3 and TRBJ1-4; the match to TRBD1 covers 12 bases. The length of the CDR3 is 16 residues. V shed 6 bases and J 6 bases; nucleotides not matched to a gene: 8. Germline V gene sequence: CDR1 MNHEY, CDR2 SVGEGT. DNA of the CDR3: TGTGCCAGCAGCTCACGGGGACAGGGGGCGGATGAAAAACTGTTTTTT. It translates to CASSSRGQGADEKLFF.

The chain couples TRBV19 to TRBJ2-7; 8 nucleotides align to TRBD2. This CDR3 comprises 13 residues. Trimming removed 3 bases from V and 5 bases from J; junction bases left unmatched: 3. Per germline, CDR1 LNHDA and CDR2 SQIVND (reference sequence). For the CDR3, the DNA is TGTGCCAGTAGTATCACTAGCGGTAACGAGCAGTACTTC. Encoded protein: CASSITSGNEQYF. The full variable domain, its missing parts supplied by reference TRBV19 and TRBJ2-7, is DGGITQSPKYLFRKEGQNVTLSCEQNLNHDAMYWYRQDPGQGLRLIYYSQIVNDFQKGDIAEGYSVSREKKESFPLTVTSAQKNPTAFYLCASSITSGNEQYFGPGTRLTVT.

The genes are TRBV28 and TRBJ1-5; D is undetermined. The germline V gene has CDR1 MDHEN and CDR2 SYDVKM. Deletions cut 3 bases from V and 7 bases from J, with 16 bases between. The CDR3 spans 15 residues. CDR3 DNA sequence: TGTGCCAGCAGTTTTATGAAGAGGCTCGGACAGCCCCAGCATTTT. Translating it yields CASSFMKRLGQPQHF. The full variable domain, its missing parts supplied by reference TRBV28 and TRBJ1-5, is DVKVTQSSRYLVKRTGEKVFLECVQDMDHENMFWYRQDPGLGLRLIYFSYDVKMKEKGDIPEGYSVSREKKERFSLILESASTNQTSMYLCASSFMKRLGQPQHFGDGTRLSIL.

The V call is TRBV28, the J call TRBJ1-6; D unclear. Looked up from germline, CDR1 is MDHEN and CDR2 is SYDVKM. The CDR3 is 15 amino acids. The V end lost 5 bases, the J end lost 6 bases, and 14 bases lay between the germline ends. The CDR3 nucleotides read TGTGCCAGCAGTCCCCACAGTATTCTTAATTCACCCCTCCACTTT. Its translation: CASSPHSILNSPLHF.

The chain links TRBV7-3 to TRBJ2-1; D is uncertain. Trimming removed 5 bases at V and 0 bases at J, with 11 bases between. Looked up from germline, CDR1 is SGHTA and CDR2 is FQGTGA. The CDR3 runs to 15 residues. The CDR3 DNA follows: TGTGCCAGCAGCCCTCACCATAGCTCCTACAATGAGCAGTTCTTC. Amino acids: CASSPHHSSYNEQFF.

The chain employs TRBV2 and TRBJ2-1, with D perhaps matching TRBD2 (5 bases). Trimming left V 4 bases short and J 14 bases short, with 18 bases between. CDR3 length equals 13 residues. Germline V gene sequence: CDR1 SNHLY, CDR2 FYNNEI. The CDR3 region is CASSAPLLGTKFF. For the CDR3, the DNA is TGTGCCAGCAGTGCCCCCCTACTAGGAACAAAGTTCTTC.

V is TRBV3-1 (or the pseudogene TRBV3-2) and J is TRBJ2-7; 10 bases agree with TRBD2. V was clipped by 4 bases and J by 2 bases; unmatched bases: 5. CDR3 size: 15 residues. Looked up from germline, CDR1 is LGHDT and CDR2 is YNNKEL (reference sequence). The CDR3 nucleotides are TGTGCCAGCAGCCGTAGACTAGCGGGCGCCTACGAGCAGTACTTC. Translating gives CASSRRLAGAYEQYF.